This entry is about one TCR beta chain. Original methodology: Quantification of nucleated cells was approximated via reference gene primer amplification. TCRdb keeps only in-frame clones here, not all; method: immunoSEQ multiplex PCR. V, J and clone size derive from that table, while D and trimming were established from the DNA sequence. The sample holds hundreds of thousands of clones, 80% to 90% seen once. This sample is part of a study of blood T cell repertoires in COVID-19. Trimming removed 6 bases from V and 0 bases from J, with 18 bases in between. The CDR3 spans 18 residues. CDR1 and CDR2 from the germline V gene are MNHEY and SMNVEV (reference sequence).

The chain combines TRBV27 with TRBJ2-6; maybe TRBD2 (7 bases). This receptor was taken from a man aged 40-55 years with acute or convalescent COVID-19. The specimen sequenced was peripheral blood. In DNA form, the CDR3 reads TGTGCCAGCAGCCGCCGGGGGGCAGCGAGCTCTGGGGCCAACGTCCTGACTTTC. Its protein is CASSRRGAASSGANVLTF. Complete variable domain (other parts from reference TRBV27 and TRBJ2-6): EAQVTQNPRYLITVTGKKLTVTCSQNMNHEYMSWYRQDPGLGLRQIYYSMNVEVTDKGDVPEGYKVSRKEKRNFPLILESPSPNQTSLYFCASSRRGAASSGANVLTFGAGSRLTVL.